These 15 T cell receptor beta chains were sequenced from one sample in a study of cytomegalovirus exposure and HLA in healthy donors. The study ran its PCR with 60 Vbeta and 13 Jbeta primers. Profiling relied on immunoSEQ multiplex PCR, and the TCRdb table lists in-frame clones only, not all of them. The sample lists some 200,000 clones, 70% occurring once. The source material was PBMCs. These TCRs come from a middle-aged man in good health and CMV-seropositive.

The chain recombines TRBV27 with TRBJ2-5, with 8 bases matching TRBD2. The DNA matches TRBJ2-7 better at its end, which makes the J call doubtful. This CDR3 contains 16 residues. CDR1 is MNHEY, CDR2 SMNVEV, per germline (reference sequence). As DNA, the CDR3 is TGTGCCAGCAAGGCCTCGGGAGGGAGAACGGGTTACGAGCAGTACTTC. Its translation: CASKASGGRTGYEQYF.

This clone has just one count. The chain carries TRBV10-3 and TRBJ2-1, with a tentative D call TRBD1 (6 bases). V lost 6 bases, J lost 8 bases, and 14 bases lay in between. Germline V gene sequence: CDR1 ENHRY, CDR2 SYGVKD. This CDR3 is built from 13 residues. CDR3 loop: CAIRPQGTDEQFF. CDR3 DNA: TGTGCCATCAGACCGCAGGGGACGGATGAGCAGTTCTTC.

This chain uses TRBV6-1 with TRBJ1-5; the D gene is possibly TRBD1 (6 bases). CDR1 is MNHNS and CDR2 is SASEGT in the germline V gene. V was trimmed by 5 bases and J by 4 bases, leaving 15 bases between them. The CDR3 length is 15 residues. The chain's CDR3 is CASSLGGGGNQPQHF. The CDR3 DNA reads TGTGCCAGCAGTCTGGGGGGAGGGGGAAATCAGCCCCAGCATTTT.

The genes are TRBV2 and TRBJ2-3, with TRBD1 matching 8 bases. The CDR3 totals 15 residues. The J segment lost 5 bases and the V segment lost 6 bases, leaving 10 bases of the junction unmatched. CDR1 is SNHLY, CDR2 FYNNEI, per germline. The CDR3 loop reads CASRAVGQGGDTQYF. The CDR3 bases are TGTGCCAGCAGGGCCGTAGGACAGGGAGGAGATACGCAGTATTTT.

The chain is built from TRBV10-1 and TRBJ2-2; 7 bases align to TRBD2. The germline V gene has CDR1 WNHNN and CDR2 SYGVQD (reference sequence). The length of the CDR3 is 14 residues. V lost 3 bases, J lost 5 bases, and 3 bases stayed unmatched. The CDR3 sequence: CASSDGGRTGELFF. The DNA of the CDR3 is TGCGCCAGCAGTGACGGGGGGAGGACCGGGGAGCTGTTTTTT.

The chain uses TRBV2 and TRBJ2-1, with TRBD1 matching 7 bases. CDR1 is SNHLY and CDR2 is FYNNEI in the germline V gene. The CDR3 consists of 15 residues. V gave up 0 bases and J gave up 4 bases; unmatched junction bases: 3. The CDR3 protein is CASSEAGTAYNEQFF. CDR3 nucleotide sequence: TGTGCCAGCAGTGAAGCTGGGACAGCATACAATGAGCAGTTCTTC. The variable domain in full, completed from reference TRBV2 and TRBJ2-1, reads EPEVTQTPSHQVTQMGQEVILRCVPISNHLYFYWYRQILGQKVEFLVSFYNNEISEKSEIFDDQFSVERPDGSNFTLKIRSTKLEDSAMYFCASSEAGTAYNEQFFGPGTRLTVL.

This sequence joins TRBV25-1 and TRBJ2-5, with D perhaps matching TRBD1 (6 bases). CDR3 length: 12 residues. Germline-derived CDR1 and CDR2 are MGHDK and SYGVNS. Trimming left V 8 bases short and J 3 bases short, with 10 bases between. The CDR3: CASGWTEETQYF. The CDR3 DNA reads as TGTGCCAGCGGCTGGACAGAAGAGACCCAGTACTTC.

The chain links TRBV29-1 to TRBJ1-1; TRBD1 is a possible D gene (5 bases). Germline CDR1 reads SQVTM; CDR2 reads ANQGSEA. Deletions cut 5 bases from V and 1 base from J, with 11 bases between. This CDR3 comprises 13 residues. This CDR3 reads CSVSGGTNTEAFF. The CDR3 DNA is TGCAGCGTTTCCGGCGGGACGAACACTGAAGCTTTCTTT.

This chain uses TRBV6-5 with TRBJ1-2, with 9 positions matching TRBD1. CDR1 is MNHEY and CDR2 is SVGAGI in the germline V gene. Trimming at V came to 6 bases and at J to 1 base, leaving 3 bases not matched to a gene. CDR3 length equals 14 residues. The CDR3 loop is CASSTGGDNYGYTF. The CDR3, as DNA: TGTGCCAGCAGCACAGGGGGCGATAACTATGGCTACACCTTC.

This clone was detected only a few times. This chain links TRBV7-6 with TRBJ1-1; D might be TRBD1 (5 bases). Trimming removed 1 base at V and 6 bases at J, with 15 bases between. The CDR3 contains 15 residues. Germline values: CDR1 SGHVS, CDR2 FNYEAQ. The CDR3 is CASSLGGDGRAEAFF. The CDR3 DNA is TGTGCCAGCAGCTTAGGGGGGGACGGGAGGGCTGAAGCTTTCTTT.

This chain uses TRBV29-1 with TRBJ2-1, with D possibly matching TRBD1 (5 bases). Per germline, CDR1 SQVTM and CDR2 ANQGSEA. The CDR3 spans 12 residues. Trimming cost V 4 bases and J 7 bases, with 11 bases left between them. The CDR3 loop reads CSVVREVNEQFF. In DNA form, the CDR3 reads TGCAGCGTTGTCAGGGAAGTGAATGAGCAGTTCTTC.

The V gene is TRBV11-2, the J gene TRBJ1-5; 8 positions match TRBD1. The germline CDR1 and CDR2 sequences are SGHAT and FQNNGV. V dropped 5 bases and J dropped 7; count of bases not matched to a gene: 13. This CDR3 comprises 16 residues. CDR3 bases: TGTGCCAGCAGCCGCGGACAGGGTGGGTTGGGACAGCCCCAGCATTTT. It is translated as CASSRGQGGLGQPQHF.

This clone was picked up one time. In DNA, the CDR3 is TGTGCCAGCAGCTCTGCCGGGACAGGGGGCGGCGAGACCCAGTACTTC. Amino acids: CASSSAGTGGGETQYF. The chain has TRBV7-7 and TRBJ2-5; TRBD1 aligns across 12 bases. CDR1 and CDR2 (germline): SSHAT, FNYEAQ (reference sequence). V shed 4 bases and J 5 bases; nucleotides not matched to a gene: 8. The CDR3 contains 16 residues.

This clone was seen more than once but under ten times. The chain recombines TRBV2 with TRBJ2-7, with a possible D match to TRBD2 (6 bases). This CDR3 region has 14 residues. Germline CDR1 reads SNHLY; CDR2 reads FYNNEI. Trimming took off 8 bases at V and 0 bases at J, with 14 bases between the two ends. The CDR3 spells CASQRADGSYEQYF. CDR3 DNA sequence: TGTGCCAGCCAGCGGGCAGACGGCTCCTACGAGCAGTACTTC.

The genes are TRBV6-1 and TRBJ2-2; D possibly corresponds to TRBD2 (6 bases). V gave up 7 bases and J gave up 3 bases, with 15 bases separating them. The CDR3 loop spans 15 amino acids. Germline V gives CDR1 MNHNS, CDR2 SASEGT. The CDR3 DNA reads as TGTGCCAGCACCTGGGGGGACCCGGACACCGGGGAGCTGTTTTTT. This sequence encodes CASTWGDPDTGELFF.